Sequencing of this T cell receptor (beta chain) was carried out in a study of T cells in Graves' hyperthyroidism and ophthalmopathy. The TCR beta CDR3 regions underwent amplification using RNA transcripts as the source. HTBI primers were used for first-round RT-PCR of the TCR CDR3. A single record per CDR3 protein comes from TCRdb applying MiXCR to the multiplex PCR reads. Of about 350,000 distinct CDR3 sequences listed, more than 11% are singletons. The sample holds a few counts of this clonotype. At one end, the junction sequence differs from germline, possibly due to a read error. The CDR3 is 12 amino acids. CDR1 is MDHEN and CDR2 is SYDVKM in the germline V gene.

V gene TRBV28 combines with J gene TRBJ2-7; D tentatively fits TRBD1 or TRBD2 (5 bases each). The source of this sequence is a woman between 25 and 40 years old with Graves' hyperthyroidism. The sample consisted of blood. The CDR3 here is CWVGTESYEQYF. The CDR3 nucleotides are TGCTGGGTCGGGACGGAGTCCTACGAGCAGTACTTC.